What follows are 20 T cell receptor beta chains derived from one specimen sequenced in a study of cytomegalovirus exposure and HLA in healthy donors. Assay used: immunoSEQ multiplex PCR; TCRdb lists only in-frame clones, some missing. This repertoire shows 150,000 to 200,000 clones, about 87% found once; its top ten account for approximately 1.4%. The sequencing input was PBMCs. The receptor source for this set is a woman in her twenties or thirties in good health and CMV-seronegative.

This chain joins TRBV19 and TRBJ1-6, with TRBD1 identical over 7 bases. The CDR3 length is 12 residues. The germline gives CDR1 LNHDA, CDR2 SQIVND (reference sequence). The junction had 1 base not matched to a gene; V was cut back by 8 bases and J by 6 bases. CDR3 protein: CASGTANSPLHF. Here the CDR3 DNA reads TGTGCCAGTGGGACAGCTAATTCACCCCTCCACTTT.

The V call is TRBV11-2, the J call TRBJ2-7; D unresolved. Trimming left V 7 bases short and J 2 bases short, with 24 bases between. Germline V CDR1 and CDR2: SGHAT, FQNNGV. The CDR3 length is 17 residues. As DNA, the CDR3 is TGTGCCAGCACCTACCGGCCGCAAGGCGGTGGCACCTACGAGCAGTACTTC. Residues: CASTYRPQGGGTYEQYF.

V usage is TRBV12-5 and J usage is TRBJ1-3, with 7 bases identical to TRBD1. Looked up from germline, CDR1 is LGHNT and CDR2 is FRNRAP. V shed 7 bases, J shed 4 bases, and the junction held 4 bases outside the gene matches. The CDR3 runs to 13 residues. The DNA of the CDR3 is TGTGCTAGTGACCGGACAGGCGGAAACACCATATATTTT. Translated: CASDRTGGNTIYF.

In DNA, the CDR3 is TGCGCCAGCAGCCCCGGGACTAGCGGGGGGCCTTTACAAGAGACCCAGTACTTC. It encodes CASSPGTSGGPLQETQYF. The genes are TRBV5-1 and TRBJ2-5; 15 bases are a match to TRBD2. The CDR3 is 18 residues long. V lost 4 bases to trimming and J lost 2 bases; unmatched junction nucleotides: 9. Per the germline V gene, CDR1 is SGHRS and CDR2 is YFSETQ.

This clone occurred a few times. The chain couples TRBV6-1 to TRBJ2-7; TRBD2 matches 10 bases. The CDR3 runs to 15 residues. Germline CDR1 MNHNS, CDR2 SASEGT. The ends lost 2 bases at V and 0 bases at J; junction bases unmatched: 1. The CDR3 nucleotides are TGTGCCAGCAGTGAACTAGCGGGGGACTCCTACGAGCAGTACTTC. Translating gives CASSELAGDSYEQYF.

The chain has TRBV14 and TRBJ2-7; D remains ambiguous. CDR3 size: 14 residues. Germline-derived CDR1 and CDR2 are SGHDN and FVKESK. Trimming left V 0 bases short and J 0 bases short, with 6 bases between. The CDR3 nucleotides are TGTGCCAGCAGCCAAGACCTATTCTCCTACGAGCAGTACTTC. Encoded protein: CASSQDLFSYEQYF.

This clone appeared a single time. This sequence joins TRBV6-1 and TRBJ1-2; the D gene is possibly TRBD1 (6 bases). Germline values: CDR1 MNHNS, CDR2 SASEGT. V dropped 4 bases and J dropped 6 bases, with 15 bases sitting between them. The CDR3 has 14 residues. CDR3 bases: TGTGCCAGCAGTGCCCGGGCAGGGGAAAATGGCTACACCTTC. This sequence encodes CASSARAGENGYTF.

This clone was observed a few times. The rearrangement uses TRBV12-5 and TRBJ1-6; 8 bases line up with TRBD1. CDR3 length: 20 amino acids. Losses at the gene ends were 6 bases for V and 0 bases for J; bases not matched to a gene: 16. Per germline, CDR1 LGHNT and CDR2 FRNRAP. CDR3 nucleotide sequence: TGTGCTAGTGGATTCTCCTCCGGGACAGGCCCAAGCTCCTATAATTCACCCCTCCACTTT. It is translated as CASGFSSGTGPSSYNSPLHF. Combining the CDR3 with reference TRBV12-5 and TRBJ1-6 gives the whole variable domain DARVTQTPRHKVTEMGQEVTMRCQPILGHNTVFWYRQTMMQGLELLAYFRNRAPLDDSGMPKDRFSAEMPDATLATLKIQPSEPRDSAVYFCASGFSSGTGPSSYNSPLHFGNGTRLTVT.

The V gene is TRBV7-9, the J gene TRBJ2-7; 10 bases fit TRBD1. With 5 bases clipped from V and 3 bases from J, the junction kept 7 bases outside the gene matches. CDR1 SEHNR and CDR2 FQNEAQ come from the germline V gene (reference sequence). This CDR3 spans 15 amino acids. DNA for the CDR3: TGTGCCAGCAGCCTAGGGACAGGGGAGATCTACGAGCAGTACTTC. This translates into CASSLGTGEIYEQYF.

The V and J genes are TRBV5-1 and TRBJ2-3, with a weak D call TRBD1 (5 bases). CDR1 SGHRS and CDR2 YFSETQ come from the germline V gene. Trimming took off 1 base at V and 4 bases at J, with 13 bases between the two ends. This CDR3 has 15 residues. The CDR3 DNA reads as TGCGCCAGCAGCTTGTGGCAGGGTGAGGCAGATACGCAGTATTTT. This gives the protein CASSLWQGEADTQYF.

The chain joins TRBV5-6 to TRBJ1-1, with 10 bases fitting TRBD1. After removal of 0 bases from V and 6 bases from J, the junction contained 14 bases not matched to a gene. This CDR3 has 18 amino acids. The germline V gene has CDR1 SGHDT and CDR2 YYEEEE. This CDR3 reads CASSLVDLPGQGIAEAFF. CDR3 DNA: TGTGCCAGCAGCTTGGTGGATCTTCCGGGACAGGGGATTGCTGAAGCTTTCTTT.

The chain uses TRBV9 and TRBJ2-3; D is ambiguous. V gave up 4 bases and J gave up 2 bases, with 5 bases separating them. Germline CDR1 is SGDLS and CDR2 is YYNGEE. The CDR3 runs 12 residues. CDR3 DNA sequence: TGTGCCAGCAGCACTTACACAGATACGCAGTATTTT. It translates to CASSTYTDTQYF.

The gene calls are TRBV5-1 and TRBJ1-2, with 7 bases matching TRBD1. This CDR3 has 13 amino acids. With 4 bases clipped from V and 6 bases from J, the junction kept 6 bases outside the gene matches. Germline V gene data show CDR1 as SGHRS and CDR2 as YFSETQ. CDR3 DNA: TGCGCCAGCAGCCCACAGGGGTGGGATGGCTACACCTTC. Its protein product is CASSPQGWDGYTF.

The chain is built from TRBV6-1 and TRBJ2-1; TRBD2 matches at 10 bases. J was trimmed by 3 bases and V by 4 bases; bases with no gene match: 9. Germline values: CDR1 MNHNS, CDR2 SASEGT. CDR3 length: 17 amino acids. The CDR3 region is CASSVKTLAGVYNEQFF. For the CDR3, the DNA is TGTGCCAGCAGTGTAAAAACCCTAGCGGGAGTCTACAATGAGCAGTTCTTC.

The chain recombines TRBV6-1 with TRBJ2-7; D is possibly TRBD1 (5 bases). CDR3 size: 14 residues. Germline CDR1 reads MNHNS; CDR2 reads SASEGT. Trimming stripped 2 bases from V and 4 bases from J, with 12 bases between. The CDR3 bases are TGTGCCAGCAGTGAACAGGGTCTGGGTTACGAGCAGTACTTC. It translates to CASSEQGLGYEQYF.

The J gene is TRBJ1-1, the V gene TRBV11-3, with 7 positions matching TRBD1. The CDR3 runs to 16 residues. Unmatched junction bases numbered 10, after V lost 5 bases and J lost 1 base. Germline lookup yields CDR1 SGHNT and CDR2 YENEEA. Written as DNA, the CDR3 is TGTGCCAGCAGCAAAGGAGGGCACAGGGGGAACACTGAAGCTTTCTTT. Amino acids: CASSKGGHRGNTEAFF.

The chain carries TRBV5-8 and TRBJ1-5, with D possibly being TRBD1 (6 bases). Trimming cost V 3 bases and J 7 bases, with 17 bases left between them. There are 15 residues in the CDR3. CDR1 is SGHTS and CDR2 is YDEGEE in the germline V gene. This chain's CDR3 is CASSSAEYRDQPQHF. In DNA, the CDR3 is TGTGCCAGCAGCTCAGCAGAGTACAGGGACCAGCCCCAGCATTTT.

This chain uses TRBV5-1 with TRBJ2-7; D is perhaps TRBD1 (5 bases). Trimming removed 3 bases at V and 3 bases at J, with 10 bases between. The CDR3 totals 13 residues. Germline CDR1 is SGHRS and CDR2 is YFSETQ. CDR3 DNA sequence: TGCGCCAGCAGCTCAGACAGACTCTACGAGCAGTACTTC. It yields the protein CASSSDRLYEQYF.

The CDR3 loop is CASSYTDVRTDTQYF. The CDR3 coding sequence is TGTGCCAGCAGCTACACCGACGTGAGGACAGATACGCAGTATTTT. The rearrangement joins TRBV5-6 to TRBJ2-3; D uncertain. This CDR3 is built from 15 residues. The ends were cut back, 3 bases at V and 3 bases at J, with 14 bases in the middle. CDR1 is SGHDT, CDR2 YYEEEE, per germline.

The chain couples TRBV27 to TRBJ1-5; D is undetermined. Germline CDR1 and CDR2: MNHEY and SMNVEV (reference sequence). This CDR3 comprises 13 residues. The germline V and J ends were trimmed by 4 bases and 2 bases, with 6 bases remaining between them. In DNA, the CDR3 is TGTGCCAGCAGTTCCTATCGCAATCAGCCCCAGCATTTT. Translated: CASSSYRNQPQHF.